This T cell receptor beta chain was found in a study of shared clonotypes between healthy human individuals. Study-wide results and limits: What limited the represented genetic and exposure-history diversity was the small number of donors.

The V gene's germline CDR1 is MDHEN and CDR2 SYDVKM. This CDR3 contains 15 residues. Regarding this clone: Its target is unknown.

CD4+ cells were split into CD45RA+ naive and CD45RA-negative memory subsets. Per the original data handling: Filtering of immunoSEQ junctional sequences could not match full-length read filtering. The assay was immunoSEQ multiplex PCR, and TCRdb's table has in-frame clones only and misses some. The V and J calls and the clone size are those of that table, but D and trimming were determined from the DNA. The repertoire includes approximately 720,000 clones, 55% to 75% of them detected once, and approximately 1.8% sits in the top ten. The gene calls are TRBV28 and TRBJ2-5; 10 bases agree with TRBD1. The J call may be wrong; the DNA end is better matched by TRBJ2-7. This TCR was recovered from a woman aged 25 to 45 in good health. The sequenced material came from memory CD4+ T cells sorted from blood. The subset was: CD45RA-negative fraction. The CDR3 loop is CASGSGQGTSYEQYF. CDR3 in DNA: TGTGCCAGCGGATCGGGACAGGGGACTTCCTACGAGCAGTACTTC.